This T cell receptor (beta chain) comes out of a study of T cells expressing NK-cell markers. Study in general: It was from sorted CD3+CD56+NKG2C+, CD3+CD56+NKG2C- and CD3+CD56-NKG2C+ T cells that TCR beta repertoires came. Study outcomes and limitations: As a fraction of CD8+ T cells, dominant NKG2C+ clonotypes reached about 1.0-8% in 5 or 6 donors. HCMV specificity of the expanded NKG2C+ T cell clones was not established.

The germline V gene has CDR1 DFQATT and CDR2 SNEGSKA (reference sequence). This CDR3 region has 13 residues. As regards this clonotype: The antigen is not known.

5'RACE template switching built TCR beta cDNA with unique molecular identifiers. TCRdb reprocessed the 5' RACE reads; each CDR3 protein has one entry and no DNA is given. The sample holds a few hundred thousand distinct CDR3 sequences. The V and J genes are TRBV20-1 and TRBJ2-2; the D gene TCRdb calls, TRBD2, cannot be checked with no DNA. Sequencing input: blood T cells: a sorted CD56 or NKG2C T cell subset, CD4+ or CD8+ T cells, or bulk PBMC T cells (not recorded which). The source of this sequence is a man aged 18-75 years in good health. CDR3 amino acids: CSARGLAIGELFF.